The clone carrying this T cell receptor (beta chain) was found a few times. Its matching antigen is unknown. This could be a read error, since a much larger clone is one nucleotide away. No conserved phenylalanine or tryptophan ends this CDR3, so it is likely a read error. Researchers amplified the TCR beta CDR3 regions from RNA transcripts. HTBI primers were used for first-round RT-PCR of the TCR CDR3. TCRdb reprocessed the multiplex PCR reads with MiXCR, giving one entry per CDR3 protein. This table holds hundreds of thousands of distinct CDR3 sequences, nearly 45% found once. This entry belongs to a study of T cells in Graves' hyperthyroidism and ophthalmopathy. Study outcomes and limitations: Ophthalmopathy was told apart from stable hyperthyroidism by a 13 V-J model. Most clonotypes that expanded in the thyroid above 0.001 also showed up in blood. For ophthalmopathy, model prediction preceded onset by a median approximately 6 months.

CDR3 size: 12 residues. The germline CDR1 and CDR2 sequences are SGHKS and YYEKEE (reference sequence). Exclusion criteria comprised uncontrolled infection, other autoimmune disease, pregnancy or lactation. Sequences were obtained from peripheral blood or thyroid tissue (not recorded which). This TCR derives from an adult man with Graves' disease, either hyperthyroidism or ophthalmopathy (not recorded which). The rearrangement links TRBV5-5 to TRBJ1-2; 7 bases fit TRBD1. CDR3 region: CASSTGTAGYTL. CDR3 nucleotides: TGCGCCAGCAGCACCGGGACAGCTGGCTACACCCTC.